This T cell receptor beta chain was profiled in a study of blood T cell repertoires in COVID-19 (dated by TCRdb to the early 2020s). For the wider study: Samples from collaborators originated in the United States, Italy and Spain and spanned both the acute and convalescent phases of COVID-19. The material from the prospective study consisted of cDNA or gDNA derived from T cells, B-cell-depleted T cells, or PBMCs. The dataset comprised deeply sampled blood TCRbeta repertoires from subjects exposed to, actively infected with, or recovered from COVID-19. The repertoires were released in a freely available public database intended as a resource for research on the immune response to SARS-CoV-2. The samples were drawn from the first 160 participants of the ongoing ImmuneRACE study and from 1,254 subjects provided by 6 global collaborators. Nearly every sample came with metadata listing a de-identified subject ID, COVID-19 status, age in years and sex. Where available, HLA class I and class II types were taken from metadata supplied by the sample provider and were not determined by assay-based typing.

TCRbeta CDR3 regions were amplified from genomic DNA using the immunoSEQ Assay, a bias-controlled multiplex PCR. For the original study's pipeline: The number of nucleated cells in each sample was estimated from the amplification of reference gene primers within the assay. To quantify the absolute abundance of each unique TCRbeta CDR3 rearrangement, sequence reads were collapsed and filtered. For each sample, productive Simpson clonality was calculated by taking the square root of Simpson's diversity index across productive rearrangements. This is the immuneACCESS table as TCRdb keeps it, with only in-frame sequences that have V and J called. A part of the clones is gone; compared with another copy, unresolved V genes explain less than half, and the rest is unexplained. The V and J calls and the clone size are those of that table, but D and trimming were determined from the DNA. The sample records some 310,000 clones, about nine tenths of which are singletons. Clones ranked in the top ten supply 2.9% of the sample.

About this clone itself: What antigen it recognizes has not been identified. No base quality values were provided; no much bigger clone lies one nucleotide off.

The investigation overall reported the following: The amount of clinical and demographic metadata varied by source and participant and was provided uncurated.

Ends trimmed: V by 3 bases, J by 2 bases; bases unmatched to a gene: 2. CDR1 and CDR2, looked up from the germline V gene (reference sequence), are LGHDT and YNNKEL. From its cysteine to its phenylalanine, the CDR3 spans 15 amino acids. Only CDR3 DNA remains: 45 bases, in frame from the first base. At one collaborating source in Seattle, patients were enrolled during active infection and were followed longitudinally through the course of disease. Each collaborating institution followed its own protocols to collect whole blood in K2EDTA tubes. For TCRbeta analysis, collaborators shipped samples as frozen whole blood, isolated PBMCs, or DNA extracted from either of those sample types.

Rearrangement joined TRBV3-1 (or the pseudogene TRBV3-2) to TRBJ2-5; 11 middle bases align to TRBD2. This clonotype was sampled from a woman aged 25-40 years with COVID-19, enrolled during active disease. Specimen: peripheral blood. The nucleotides read TGTGCCAGCAGCCAGACTAGCGGGATACAAGAGACCCAGTACTTC. This is translated as CASSQTSGIQETQYF.